This entry describes one T cell receptor beta chain. Only in-frame clones appear in the TCRdb table, and some are missing; sequencing was by immunoSEQ multiplex PCR. The top ten clones hold around 4.9% of a sample with 62,000 or so clones, around 87% of them seen once. The entry originates in a study of technical replicates of blood from a handful of donors. Trimming took 2 bases from V and 5 from J; bases not matched to a gene: 5. The CDR3 runs to 14 residues. Germline-derived CDR1 and CDR2 are SGHNT and YYREEE (reference sequence). V usage is TRBV5-4 and J usage is TRBJ2-7; the match to TRBD2 covers 9 bases. Specimen: PBMCs. This TCR was recovered from a human donor in good health. Some clones in this sample may be carry-over from other donors' samples. CDR3 coding DNA: TGTGCCAGCAGCTTTAGCGGGAGCGGGGACGAGCAGTACTTC. Its translation is CASSFSGSGDEQYF.